A single sample gave rise to the 10 T cell receptor beta chains below, sequenced in a study of cytomegalovirus exposure and HLA in healthy donors. Primers for the PCR totalled 60 Vbeta and 13 Jbeta. Sequencing used immunoSEQ multiplex PCR; TCRdb keeps in-frame clones, though not all of them. The sample lists 100,000 to 150,000 clones, about 81% occurring once. Material: PBMCs. The receptors come from a woman between 45 and 65 years old in good health and CMV-seropositive.

J is TRBJ2-7 and V is TRBV13; perhaps TRBD2 as D (5 bases). Trimming pared 3 bases from V and 7 bases from J, leaving 22 bases between. CDR3 length equals 16 residues. Germline-derived CDR1 and CDR2 are PRHDT and FYEKMQ (reference sequence). The CDR3 sequence: CASSLGRGSVLWEQYF. DNA of the CDR3: TGTGCCAGCAGCTTGGGGAGAGGTAGCGTCCTTTGGGAGCAGTACTTC.

This clone showed up just a few times. This chain links TRBV19 with TRBJ1-1; tentative D call: TRBD1 (5 bases). This CDR3 comprises 14 residues. V was pared by 3 bases and J by 4 bases, with 12 bases between. Germline V lookup: CDR1 LNHDA, CDR2 SQIVND (reference sequence). CDR3: CASSMGGSLTEAFF. The CDR3 DNA sequence: TGTGCCAGTAGTATGGGGGGATCCCTCACTGAAGCTTTCTTT.

This chain uses TRBV7-3 with TRBJ1-2; D unresolved. Germline values: CDR1 SGHTA, CDR2 FQGTGA. This CDR3 region has 13 residues. V dropped 5 bases and J dropped 2 bases, with 9 bases sitting between them. The CDR3: CASSPPGNYGYTF. The DNA of the CDR3 is TGTGCCAGCAGCCCCCCCGGGAACTATGGCTACACCTTC.

Turning to this clone: The same CDR3 is also encoded by other DNA sequences in this sample. The rearrangement uses TRBV2 and TRBJ1-5, with 10 nucleotides matching TRBD1. J was trimmed by 4 bases and V by 8 bases; bases with no gene match: 5. Germline-derived CDR1 and CDR2 are SNHLY and FYNNEI. The length of the CDR3 is 14 residues. In DNA, the CDR3 is TGTGCCAGCTCTGGACAGGGGGGTAATCAGCCCCAGCATTTT. This gives the protein CASSGQGGNQPQHF.

This clone has just one count. V is TRBV4-2 and J is TRBJ2-1; the D gene is possibly TRBD1 (5 bases). The CDR3 has 19 residues. The germline gives CDR1 LGHNA, CDR2 YNFKEQ. Trimming shortened V by 1 base and J by 2 bases, and 21 bases separated the two germline ends. Here the CDR3 reads CASSQGWGGVRATYNEQFF. The CDR3 DNA follows: TGTGCCAGCAGCCAAGGGTGGGGCGGCGTTAGGGCAACCTACAATGAGCAGTTCTTC.

This clone was recorded once. The chain carries TRBV7-6 and TRBJ2-2, with D possibly matching TRBD1 (6 bases). V was pared by 4 bases and J by 9 bases, with 15 bases between. In germline, CDR1 is SGHVS, CDR2 FNYEAQ. CDR3 length equals 14 residues. CDR3 in amino acids: CASSSQGRPRELFF. As DNA, the CDR3 is TGTGCCAGCAGCTCACAGGGTAGGCCGAGGGAGCTGTTTTTT.

The V call is TRBV15, the J call TRBJ2-1, with 15 bases aligning to TRBD2. The trim removed 2 bases at V and 0 bases at J, leaving 8 bases unmatched. Germline values: CDR1 LNHNV, CDR2 YYDKDF (reference sequence). The CDR3 covers 20 residues. The CDR3, as DNA: TGTGCCACCAGCAGACATGGACTAGCGGGAGGGCTGAGCTCCTACAATGAGCAGTTCTTC. Translated, it gives CATSRHGLAGGLSSYNEQFF.

This clone has just a few counts. This chain uses TRBV19 with TRBJ2-7, with 7 bases lining up with TRBD2. This CDR3 region has 15 residues. The trim removed 1 base at V and 3 bases at J, leaving 6 bases unmatched. The V gene's germline CDR1 is LNHDA and CDR2 SQIVND (reference sequence). DNA for the CDR3: TGTGCCAGTAGTATAGGGCCTAGCGGATACTACGAGCAGTACTTC. Residues: CASSIGPSGYYEQYF.

The rearrangement joins TRBV5-8 to TRBJ2-7; 7 bases are shared with TRBD2. Germline lookup yields CDR1 SGHTS and CDR2 YDEGEE. V dropped 5 bases and J dropped 2; count of bases not matched to a gene: 4. The CDR3 extends over 13 amino acids. The CDR3 region has the DNA TGTGCCAGCAGGTCACGGGGGGCCTACGAGCAGTACTTC. It translates to CASRSRGAYEQYF.

V usage is TRBV5-4 and J usage is TRBJ2-7, with D possibly matching TRBD1 (6 bases). The CDR3 has 13 amino acids. The ends were cut back, 2 bases at V and 3 bases at J, with 9 bases in the middle. The V gene's germline CDR1 is SGHNT and CDR2 YYREEE (reference sequence). The CDR3 spells CASSFNRDYEQYF. CDR3 nucleotide sequence: TGTGCCAGCAGCTTCAACAGGGACTACGAGCAGTACTTC.